Presented here are 30 T cell receptor beta chains from one specimen sequenced in a study of cytomegalovirus exposure and HLA in healthy donors. This PCR relied on a set of 60 Vbeta primers and 13 Jbeta primers. Sequenced by immunoSEQ multiplex PCR; TCRdb stores in-frame clones only, minus some. The sample has about 100,000 clones; 60% to 80% are singletons. The sequenced sample was PBMCs. All receptors come from a man aged 50-59 years in good health and CMV-seropositive.

DNA of the CDR3: TGTGCCAGCAGCCCAGACAGAAGCCAGTTTTACACCGGGGAGCTGTTTTTT. Translated: CASSPDRSQFYTGELFF. This sequence joins TRBV7-3 and TRBJ2-2; TRBD1 is a possible D gene (5 bases). CDR1 is SGHTA, CDR2 FQGTGA, per germline. The CDR3 runs to 17 residues. The germline V and J ends were trimmed by 5 bases and 3 bases, with 19 bases remaining between them.

The CDR3 region has the DNA TGTGCCAGCCGAGGGTTGGGGAACAATCAGCCCCAGCATTTT. Translated, it gives CASRGLGNNQPQHF. The chain recombines TRBV27 with TRBJ1-5; no firm D call. Germline-derived CDR1 and CDR2 are MNHEY and SMNVEV (reference sequence). The CDR3 has 14 residues. Trimming removed 8 bases at V and 3 bases at J, with 14 bases between.

The rearrangement uses TRBV9 and TRBJ1-2; 11 bases agree with TRBD1. The V gene's germline CDR1 is SGDLS and CDR2 YYNGEE. The CDR3 covers 16 residues. V gave up 0 bases and J gave up 3 bases; unmatched junction bases: 4. For the CDR3, the DNA is TGTGCCAGCAGCGTAGGAGGGACAGGGGGGTACTATGGCTACACCTTC. It is translated as CASSVGGTGGYYGYTF.

The genes are TRBV9 and TRBJ1-3; 9 bases are shared with TRBD1. The V gene's germline CDR1 is SGDLS and CDR2 YYNGEE. With V trimmed by 4 bases and J by 0 bases, 5 bases remained unmatched. The CDR3 is made up of 16 amino acids. The CDR3 DNA is TGTGCCAGCAGCATCGGACAGGGGAGCTCTGGAAACACCATATATTTT. This translates into CASSIGQGSSGNTIYF.

The chain carries TRBV30 and TRBJ1-5; D is ambiguous. The germline V gene encodes CDR1 GTSNPN and CDR2 SVGIG (reference sequence). The CDR3 extends over 13 amino acids. The V and J ends lost 0 bases and 5 bases respectively, with 8 bases between them. The CDR3 spells CAWSVAGDQPQHF. The CDR3 DNA is TGTGCCTGGAGTGTAGCCGGAGATCAGCCCCAGCATTTT. Full variable domain (remainder filled in from reference TRBV30 and TRBJ1-5): SQTIHQWPATLVQPVGSPLSLECTVEGTSNPNLYWYRQAAGRGLQLLFYSVGIGQISSEVPQNLSASRPQDRQFILSSKKLLLSDSGFYLCAWSVAGDQPQHFGDGTRLSIL.

For the CDR3, the DNA is TGTGCTGCACAACAGGGTAACGAAAAACTGTTTTTT. Its protein product is CAAQQGNEKLFF. The chain couples TRBV30 to TRBJ1-4; maybe TRBD1 (6 bases). The CDR3 loop spans 12 amino acids. Germline V gives CDR1 GTSNPN, CDR2 SVGIG (reference sequence).

Note on this clone: One junction end disagrees with the germline gene, perhaps due to a read error. V is TRBV6-5 and J is TRBJ1-5; D gene unclear. CDR1 and CDR2 from the germline V gene are MNHEY and SVGAGI. The CDR3 loop spans 14 amino acids. The CDR3 region has the DNA TGTGCCAGCAGTTATTTAGGGAGCAATCAGCCCCAGAATTTT. This translates into CASSYLGSNQPQNF.

CDR3: CASSNNRGSSYNSPLHF. In DNA form, the CDR3 reads TGTGCCAGCAGCAACAACAGGGGGAGCTCCTATAATTCACCCCTCCACTTT. The genes are TRBV5-4 and TRBJ1-6; 8 bases map to TRBD1. The CDR3 length is 17 residues. V shed 4 bases, J shed 0 bases, and the junction held 6 bases outside the gene matches. Looked up from germline, CDR1 is SGHNT and CDR2 is YYREEE (reference sequence).

In this sample, this clone turned up a few times. This chain uses TRBV11-2 with TRBJ2-7, with D tentatively TRBD2 (6 bases). In germline, CDR1 is SGHAT, CDR2 FQNNGV. The CDR3 runs 14 residues. V gave up 6 bases and J gave up 5 bases, with 17 bases separating them. This CDR3 is CASRGGWGYHEQYF. CDR3 DNA: TGTGCCAGCAGGGGGGGATGGGGGTACCACGAGCAGTACTTC.

The rearrangement joins TRBV6-4 to TRBJ2-2; D is unresolved. This CDR3 region has 14 residues. V dropped 8 bases and J dropped 0 bases, with 10 bases sitting between them. The germline V gene has CDR1 MRHNA and CDR2 SNTAGT. The CDR3, as DNA: TGTGCCAGCTCGATTAGTCCGAACACCGGGGAGCTGTTTTTT. Residues: CASSISPNTGELFF.

The genes are TRBV6-5 and TRBJ1-2; TRBD1 matches at 9 bases. CDR1 and CDR2 from the germline V gene are MNHEY and SVGAGI. Trimming cost V 6 bases and J 6 bases; bases outside gene matches: 8. This CDR3 is 14 amino acids long. The CDR3 sequence is CASSKTGGYDGYTF. The CDR3 DNA follows: TGTGCCAGCAGCAAAACAGGGGGCTATGATGGCTACACCTTC.

The chain combines TRBV28 with TRBJ2-7; 12 nucleotides align to TRBD1. The germline V gene encodes CDR1 MDHEN and CDR2 SYDVKM. The V segment lost 3 bases and the J segment 4 bases; nucleotides outside the gene matches: 10. The CDR3 has 17 residues. CDR3 sequence: CASSFPPGTGGKYEQYF. The CDR3 DNA follows: TGTGCCAGCAGTTTCCCCCCGGGGACAGGGGGCAAATACGAGCAGTACTTC.

Only a few counts were recorded for this clone. The chain recombines TRBV4-3 with TRBJ1-2; D not resolved. The CDR3 is 15 residues long. Trimming pared 0 bases from V and 4 bases from J, leaving 12 bases between. Germline V gene data show CDR1 as LGHNA and CDR2 as YSLEER. The CDR3 coding sequence is TGCGCCAGCAGCCAAGATTTCTCGGTCCCCTATGGCTACACCTTC. Translating it yields CASSQDFSVPYGYTF.

The CDR3 DNA follows: TGTGCCAGCAGTTTTGGGACAGATCAGCCCCAGCATTTT. Protein product: CASSFGTDQPQHF. The rearrangement links TRBV27 to TRBJ1-5; 7 nucleotides align to TRBD1. Trimming removed 3 bases from V and 5 bases from J; junction bases left unmatched: 1. The CDR3 sequence is 13 residues long. Germline V CDR1 and CDR2: MNHEY, SMNVEV (reference sequence).

The genes are TRBV7-2 and TRBJ2-5; 7 nucleotides line up with TRBD2. Germline CDR1 and CDR2: SGHTA and FQGNSA. The junction had 5 bases not matched to a gene; V was cut back by 8 bases and J by 2 bases. This CDR3 region has 13 residues. The CDR3 DNA is TGTGCCAGCCAGCGGGGAACTCAAGAGACCCAGTACTTC. This translates into CASQRGTQETQYF.

This rearrangement joins TRBV7-2 to TRBJ1-6; 7 nucleotides agree with TRBD1. With 5 bases clipped from V and 6 bases from J, the junction kept 4 bases outside the gene matches. The CDR3 extends over 14 amino acids. Germline CDR1 and CDR2: SGHTA and FQGNSA. CDR3 sequence reads: CASSGGQINSPLHF. In DNA, the CDR3 is TGTGCCAGCAGCGGGGGACAGATTAATTCACCCCTCCACTTT.

Here the CDR3 DNA reads TGTGCCAGCAGCTTTGGGTGGGAGGGGACTGAAGCTTTCTTT. Its translation is CASSFGWEGTEAFF. V is TRBV7-3 and J is TRBJ1-1; the D gene is possibly TRBD1 (5 bases). The CDR3 has 14 amino acids. Between the trimmed V and J ends, which lost 3 bases and 5 bases, there was a span of 13 bases. Per the germline V gene, CDR1 is SGHTA and CDR2 is FQGTGA.

This clone was seen just once. The genes are TRBV7-9 and TRBJ2-5, with TRBD2 as a possible D gene (6 bases). Germline V gene lookup returns CDR1 SEHNR and CDR2 FQNEAQ (reference sequence). The CDR3 loop spans 13 amino acids. Trimming shortened V by 5 bases and J by 4 bases, and 11 bases separated the two germline ends. DNA of the CDR3: TGTGCCAGCAGCCTGGACGGGGGAGAGACCCAGTACTTC. Its translation: CASSLDGGETQYF.

In DNA, the CDR3 is TGTGCCAGCTCAAAGGGGTTGAACACTGAAGCTTTCTTT. Its protein is CASSKGLNTEAFF. The chain employs TRBV18 and TRBJ1-1; weak D call: TRBD1 (5 bases). The germline V and J ends were trimmed by 5 bases and 0 bases, with 7 bases remaining between them. In germline, CDR1 is KGHSH, CDR2 LQKENI. This CDR3 has 13 residues.

This clone was detected once. V and J are TRBV10-3 and TRBJ1-2; 8 bases match TRBD1. The CDR3 is made up of 14 amino acids. J gave up 5 bases and V 3 bases, and 5 bases lay outside the gene matches. The germline gives CDR1 ENHRY, CDR2 SYGVKD. CDR3 residues: CAISDPDREYGYTF. CDR3 coding DNA: TGTGCCATCAGTGATCCGGACAGGGAATATGGCTACACCTTC.

J is TRBJ2-5 and V is TRBV11-3; a weak D match, TRBD2 (5 bases). V was pared by 5 bases and J by 0 bases, with 10 bases between. Germline CDR1 reads SGHNT; CDR2 reads YENEEA. The CDR3 length is 14 residues. The CDR3, as DNA: TGTGCCAGCAGCCCACGGGGAAACCAAGAGACCCAGTACTTC. This translates into CASSPRGNQETQYF. Combining the CDR3 with reference TRBV11-3 and TRBJ2-5 gives the whole variable domain EAGVVQSPRYKIIEKKQPVAFWCNPISGHNTLYWYLQNLGQGPELLIRYENEEAVDDSQLPKDRFSAERLKGVDSTLKIQPAELGDSAVYLCASSPRGNQETQYFGPGTRLLVL.

This clone was counted between two and nine times. The chain links TRBV5-4 to TRBJ1-2, with a possible D match to TRBD1 (5 bases). Trimming removed 5 bases at V and 10 bases at J, with 21 bases between. Germline V gene lookup returns CDR1 SGHNT and CDR2 YYREEE (reference sequence). CDR3 size: 14 residues. The CDR3 nucleotides are TGTGCCAGCAGTCGGGCACAAGGGGTCTCTCTCTACACCTTC. Translated, it gives CASSRAQGVSLYTF.

V usage is TRBV7-6 and J usage is TRBJ2-7, with D hard to call. Germline CDR1 and CDR2: SGHVS and FNYEAQ. The CDR3 runs to 13 residues. Between the trimmed V and J ends, which lost 5 bases and 3 bases, there was a span of 11 bases. The CDR3 nucleotides are TGTGCCAGCAGCACCAGTCACGACTACGAGCAGTACTTC. Amino acids: CASSTSHDYEQYF.

The V and J genes are TRBV29-1 and TRBJ2-5, with 9 bases matching TRBD2. Trimming cost V 8 bases and J 2 bases; bases outside gene matches: 6. CDR3 length equals 13 residues. The germline V gene encodes CDR1 SQVTM and CDR2 ANQGSEA. CDR3 DNA: TGCAGCAGCCAGCGGGGGGCTCAAGAGACCCAGTACTTC. Translated, it gives CSSQRGAQETQYF.

The rearrangement joins TRBV2 to TRBJ2-6; 8 nucleotides agree with TRBD1. This CDR3 is 15 amino acids long. CDR1 is SNHLY, CDR2 FYNNEI, per germline. After removal of 6 bases from V and 0 bases from J, the junction contained 1 base not matched to a gene. The chain's CDR3 is CASRDRDSGANVLTF. The CDR3 DNA is TGTGCCAGCAGGGACAGGGACTCTGGGGCCAACGTCCTGACTTTC.

The chain has TRBV7-9 and TRBJ2-2, with TRBD1 matching 7 bases. The CDR3 has 17 residues. Trimming at V came to 1 base and at J to 6 bases, leaving 11 bases not matched to a gene. The germline V gene has CDR1 SEHNR and CDR2 FQNEAQ (reference sequence). In DNA form, the CDR3 reads TGTGCCAGCAGCTTAGTTACGCCGGGACAGAGCGCCGGGGAGCTGTTTTTT. Protein sequence: CASSLVTPGQSAGELFF.

This clone has a handful of counts. The chain is built from TRBV5-6 and TRBJ1-6, with 9 bases matching TRBD1. Germline CDR1 is SGHDT and CDR2 is YYEEEE. The CDR3 runs to 16 residues. V trimming: 4 bases; J trimming: 7 bases; junction bases outside the gene matches: 9. CDR3 nucleotide sequence: TGTGCCAGCAGCCGGAGGACAGGGGTCAAGAATTCACCCCTCCACTTT. This translates into CASSRRTGVKNSPLHF.

This clone came up a few times. The V gene is TRBV6-1, the J gene TRBJ2-6, with 7 bases identical to TRBD1. In germline, CDR1 is MNHNS, CDR2 SASEGT. With 4 bases clipped from V and 1 base from J, the junction kept 10 bases outside the gene matches. The CDR3 is made up of 18 amino acids. CDR3 coding DNA: TGTGCCAGCAGTGCCCTGCGACAGGGAGTTTCTGGGGCCAACGTCCTGACTTTC. It yields the protein CASSALRQGVSGANVLTF.

V is TRBV6-5 and J is TRBJ1-4; 9 bases fit TRBD1. V lost 10 bases to trimming and J lost 3 bases; unmatched junction nucleotides: 3. The germline gives CDR1 MNHEY, CDR2 SVGAGI. The CDR3 is made up of 13 amino acids. The CDR3 nucleotides read TGTGCCACCAGACAGGGGGCTAATGAAAAACTGTTTTTT. It specifies CATRQGANEKLFF.

The chain is built from TRBV25-1 and TRBJ2-5; 8 bases agree with TRBD2. This CDR3 comprises 15 residues. In germline, CDR1 is MGHDK, CDR2 SYGVNS. With V trimmed by 4 bases and J by 5 bases, 9 bases remained unmatched. CDR3 coding DNA: TGTGCCAGCAGTGGGAAAAAGGGACTAGTGGAGACCCAGTACTTC. This encodes CASSGKKGLVETQYF.